Detailed here is one T cell receptor (beta chain). The antigen remains unidentified. This sample was taken from a study of T cells after yellow fever vaccination. Template switching by 5'RACE produced TCR cDNA, adding a universal primer site and UMIs. TCRdb reanalysed the 5' RACE reads using MiXCR and keeps one entry per CDR3 protein. In the table there are fewer than 500,000 distinct CDR3 sequences, around a sixth of which are singletons. Findings of the study overall: Most clones from primary vaccination were detected again post-booster (just under 97% CD4, more than 85% CD8). Though weaker, the secondary response peaked faster, on day 5 versus 15.

CDR1 and CDR2 (germline): DFQATT, SNEGSKA (reference sequence). The ends were cut back, 2 bases at V and 0 bases at J, with 17 bases in the middle. This CDR3 has 17 amino acids. The V and J genes are TRBV20-1 and TRBJ1-3, with a possible D match to TRBD1 (6 bases). This TCR derives from a man between 18 and 35 years old who received the YFV17D yellow fever vaccine. Sequencing used PBMCs, obtained before the yellow fever booster vaccination. CDR3 amino acids: CSARPPQGGSSGNTIYF. CDR3 sequence (DNA): TGCAGTGCTAGACCCCCACAGGGTGGGAGCTCTGGAAACACCATATATTTT.